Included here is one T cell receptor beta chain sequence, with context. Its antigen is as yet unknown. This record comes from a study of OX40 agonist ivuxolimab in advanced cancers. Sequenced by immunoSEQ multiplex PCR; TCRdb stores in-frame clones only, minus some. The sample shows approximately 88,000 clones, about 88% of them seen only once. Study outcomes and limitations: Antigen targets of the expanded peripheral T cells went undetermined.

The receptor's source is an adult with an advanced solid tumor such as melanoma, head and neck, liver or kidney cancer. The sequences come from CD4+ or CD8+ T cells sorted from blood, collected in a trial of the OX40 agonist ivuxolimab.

In DNA form, the CDR3 reads TGCGCCAGCAGCTTGGAGTGGGGGGGCACAGATACGCAGTATTTT. Protein product: CASSLEWGGTDTQYF. This rearrangement joins TRBV5-1 to TRBJ2-3; D may be TRBD2 (6 bases). This CDR3 is 15 amino acids long. Germline V gene lookup returns CDR1 SGHRS and CDR2 YFSETQ. Between the trimmed V and J ends, which lost 0 bases and 1 base, there was a span of 9 bases.